This T cell receptor beta chain was found in a study of human CD8 memory T cell subsets. Total CD8+ T cells were enriched by a separation that was negative and magnetic. Each subset gave duplicate vials of around 140,000 sorted CD8+ T cells for RNA. The CDR3 extends over 15 amino acids. Germline CDR1 reads LNHNV; CDR2 reads YYDKDF (reference sequence). UMI-labeled 5' RACE produced the TCR beta libraries. TCRdb reworked the 5' RACE reads into one entry per CDR3 protein, no DNA. The table lists roughly 10,000 distinct CDR3 sequences. The clonotype was recovered from a human donor in good health. This chain connects TRBV15 to TRBJ1-5; checking the TCRdb D call of TRBD1 is not possible without DNA. Sample: CD8+ T cells from PBMCs. CDR3: CATSRETGWRQPQHF. The full variable domain, rest sourced from reference TRBV15 and TRBJ1-5, is DAMVIQNPRYQVTQFGKPVTLSCSQTLNHNVMYWYQQKSSQAPKLLFHYYDKDFNNEADTPDNFQSRRPNTSFCFLDIRSPGLGDTAMYLCATSRETGWRQPQHFGDGTRLSIL.